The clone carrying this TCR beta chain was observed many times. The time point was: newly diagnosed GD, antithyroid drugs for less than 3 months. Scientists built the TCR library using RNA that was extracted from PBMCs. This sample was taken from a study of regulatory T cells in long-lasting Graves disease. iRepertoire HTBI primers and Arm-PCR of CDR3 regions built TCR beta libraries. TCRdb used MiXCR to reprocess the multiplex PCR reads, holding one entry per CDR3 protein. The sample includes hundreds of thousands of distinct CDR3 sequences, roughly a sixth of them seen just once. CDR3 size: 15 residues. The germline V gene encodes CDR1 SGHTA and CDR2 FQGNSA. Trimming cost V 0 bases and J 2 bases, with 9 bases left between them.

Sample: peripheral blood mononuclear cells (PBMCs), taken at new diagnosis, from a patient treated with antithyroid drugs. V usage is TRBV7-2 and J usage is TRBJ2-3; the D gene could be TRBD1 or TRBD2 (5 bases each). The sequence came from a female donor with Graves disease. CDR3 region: CASSLALGDTDTQYF. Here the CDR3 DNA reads TGTGCCAGCAGCTTAGCACTAGGGGACACAGATACGCAGTATTTT.